The 12 T cell receptor beta chains given below trace back to one sample, sequenced in a study of beta chain features in type 1 diabetes. The authors reverse transcribed all of the isolated RNA, so sequencing captured expressed TCRB transcripts. The repertoire was sequenced with immunoSEQ multiplex PCR; TCRdb's copy has only in-frame clones and lacks some. This table holds about 470,000 clones, roughly 30% found once. The sample consisted of naive CD4+ T cells from blood. The receptor source for this set is a man between 18 and 29 years old in good health.

This chain connects TRBV7-2 to TRBJ2-7; D unresolved. This CDR3 contains 14 residues. Germline loops: CDR1 SGHTA, CDR2 FQGNSA. Trimming took off 3 bases at V and 0 bases at J, with 9 bases between the two ends. DNA of the CDR3: TGTGCCAGCAGCTTGGGCGCCAACTCCTACGAGCAGTACTTC. It specifies CASSLGANSYEQYF. The full variable domain, its missing parts supplied by reference TRBV7-2 and TRBJ2-7, is GAGVSQSPSNKVTEKGKDVELRCDPISGHTALYWYRQSLGQGLEFLIYFQGNSAPDKSGLPSDRFSAERTGGSVSTLTIQRTQQEDSAVYLCASSLGANSYEQYFGPGTRLTVT.

This clone was picked up a small number of times. This chain connects TRBV15 to TRBJ1-2; D remains unclear. CDR3 length: 15 residues. Germline V gene data show CDR1 as LNHNV and CDR2 as YYDKDF (reference sequence). V was cut by 0 bases and J by 4 bases, with 12 bases left in between. CDR3 sequence reads: CATSREKGISYGYTF. In DNA, the CDR3 is TGTGCCACCAGCAGAGAGAAGGGCATCAGCTATGGCTACACCTTC.

This clone was observed a handful of times. The chain uses TRBV7-2 and TRBJ2-3; 8 bases fit TRBD1. Losses at the gene ends were 7 bases for V and 2 bases for J; bases not matched to a gene: 5. The germline V gene encodes CDR1 SGHTA and CDR2 FQGNSA. The CDR3 has 14 residues. This CDR3 is CASKGTGPTDTQYF. CDR3 in DNA: TGTGCCAGCAAAGGGACAGGCCCCACAGATACGCAGTATTTT.

V and J are TRBV6-5 and TRBJ2-4; the D gene is possibly TRBD1 (6 bases). The V and J ends lost 8 bases and 7 bases respectively, with 21 bases between them. Germline-derived CDR1 and CDR2 are MNHEY and SVGAGI. This CDR3 contains 15 residues. DNA for the CDR3: TGTGCCAGCCCTAGACGCAAAACAGGGAGCAACATTCAGTACTTC. The encoded protein is CASPRRKTGSNIQYF.

The table lists this clone with a few counts. The genes are TRBV30 and TRBJ1-3, with 7 nucleotides matching TRBD1. V was clipped by 1 base and J by 3 bases; unmatched bases: 0. Germline V gives CDR1 GTSNPN, CDR2 SVGIG (reference sequence). This CDR3 has 13 residues. CDR3 loop: CAWSGTGGNTIYF. The CDR3 region has the DNA TGTGCCTGGAGTGGGACAGGTGGAAACACCATATATTTT.

This clone was counted between two and nine times. The rearrangement links TRBV28 to TRBJ2-7; 8 bases align to TRBD1. V was pared by 6 bases and J by 3 bases, with 10 bases of the junction left unmatched. The germline V gene has CDR1 MDHEN and CDR2 SYDVKM. This CDR3 contains 15 residues. The CDR3 DNA reads as TGTGCCAGCAGCCAGAGGGGGACAGGTGTCTACGAGCAGTACTTC. Protein: CASSQRGTGVYEQYF.

As concerns this clone: Distinct nucleotide sequences in the sample also encode this CDR3. The chain combines TRBV9 with TRBJ2-1; D remains unclear. V lost 0 bases and J 0 bases, leaving 7 bases between the germline ends. CDR1 is SGDLS, CDR2 YYNGEE, per germline. The CDR3 spans 15 residues. The CDR3 nucleotides are TGTGCCAGCAGCGTAGAGGGCGACTCCTACAATGAGCAGTTCTTC. This encodes CASSVEGDSYNEQFF. The whole variable domain, remainder taken from reference TRBV9 and TRBJ2-1, is DSGVTQTPKHLITATGQRVTLRCSPRSGDLSVYWYQQSLDQGLQFLIQYYNGEERAKGNILERFSAQQFPDLHSELNLSSLELGDSALYFCASSVEGDSYNEQFFGPGTRLTVL.

There are a few counts of this clone. The chain has TRBV29-1 and TRBJ2-1; maybe TRBD1 (6 bases). Trimming removed 4 bases at V and 5 bases at J, with 12 bases between. The CDR3 runs to 13 residues. CDR1 and CDR2 (germline): SQVTM, ANQGSEA. The CDR3 DNA is TGCAGCGTTGTACAGGGCGCCCACAATGAGCAGTTCTTC. Amino acids: CSVVQGAHNEQFF.

This clone has just one count. This chain connects TRBV7-9 to TRBJ2-1; D ambiguous. The CDR3 extends over 12 amino acids. With 5 bases removed from V and 12 bases from J, the gap between germline ends came to 14 bases. Germline V CDR1 and CDR2: SEHNR, FQNEAQ (reference sequence). Written as DNA, the CDR3 is TGTGCCAGCAGCCCACGGGTCCAAATGCAGTTCTTC. It translates to CASSPRVQMQFF.

The table lists this clone with a few counts. The V gene is TRBV29-1, the J gene TRBJ2-1; 12 nucleotides match TRBD2. CDR1 is SQVTM and CDR2 is ANQGSEA in the germline V gene. Trimming removed 6 bases from V and 4 bases from J; junction bases left unmatched: 4. CDR3 length: 14 amino acids. The CDR3 DNA sequence: TGCAGCGTCCGACTAGCGGGAGTATACAATGAGCAGTTCTTC. It yields the protein CSVRLAGVYNEQFF.

CDR3 region: CASSSRGPKAETQYF. CDR3 sequence (DNA): TGCGCCAGCAGCTCCAGGGGTCCTAAGGCCGAGACCCAGTACTTC. The chain recombines TRBV5-1 with TRBJ2-5, with TRBD1 as a possible D gene (6 bases). This CDR3 has 15 amino acids. Germline lookup yields CDR1 SGHRS and CDR2 YFSETQ. V gave up 3 bases and J gave up 5 bases, with 17 bases separating them.

This clone has a handful of counts. The chain joins TRBV29-1 to TRBJ2-7, with a possible D match to TRBD2 (5 bases). CDR1 is SQVTM and CDR2 is ANQGSEA in the germline V gene. Trimming pared 4 bases from V and 7 bases from J, leaving 20 bases between. The CDR3 has 14 amino acids. This CDR3 reads CSVVGPDVLGEQYF. The CDR3 DNA reads as TGCAGCGTTGTCGGTCCGGACGTACTAGGGGAGCAGTACTTC.